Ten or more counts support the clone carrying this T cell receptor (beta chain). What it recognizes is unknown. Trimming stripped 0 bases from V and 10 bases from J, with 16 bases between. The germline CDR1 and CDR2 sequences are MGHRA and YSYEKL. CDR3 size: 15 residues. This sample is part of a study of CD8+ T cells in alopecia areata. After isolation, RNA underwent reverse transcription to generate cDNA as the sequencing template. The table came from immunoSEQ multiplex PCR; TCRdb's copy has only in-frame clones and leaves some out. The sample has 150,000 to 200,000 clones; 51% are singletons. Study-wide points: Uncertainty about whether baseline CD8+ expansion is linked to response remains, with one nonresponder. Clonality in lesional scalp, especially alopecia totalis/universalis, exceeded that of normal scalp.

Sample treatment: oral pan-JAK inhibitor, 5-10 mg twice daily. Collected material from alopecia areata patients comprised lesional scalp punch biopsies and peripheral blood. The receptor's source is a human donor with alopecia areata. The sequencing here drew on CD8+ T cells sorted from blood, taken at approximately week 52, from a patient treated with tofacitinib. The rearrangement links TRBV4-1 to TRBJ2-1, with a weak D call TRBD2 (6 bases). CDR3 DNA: TGCGCCAGCAGCCAAGAGGGGACGGGAGTAAGGGAGCAGTTCTTC. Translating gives CASSQEGTGVREQFF.